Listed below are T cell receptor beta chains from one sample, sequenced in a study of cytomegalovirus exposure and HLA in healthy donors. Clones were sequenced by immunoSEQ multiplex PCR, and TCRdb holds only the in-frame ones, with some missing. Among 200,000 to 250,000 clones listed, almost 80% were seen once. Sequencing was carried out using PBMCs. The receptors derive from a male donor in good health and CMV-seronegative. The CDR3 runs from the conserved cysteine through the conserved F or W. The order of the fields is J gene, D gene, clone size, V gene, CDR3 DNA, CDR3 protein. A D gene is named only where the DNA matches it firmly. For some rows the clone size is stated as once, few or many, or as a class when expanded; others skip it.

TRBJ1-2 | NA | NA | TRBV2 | TGTGCCAGCAGTGAAGGGCAGTATGGCTACACCTTC | CASSEGQYGYTF
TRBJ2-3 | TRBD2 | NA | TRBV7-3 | TGTGCCAGCAGTCCCGGACTAGCGGGGCAGGATACGCAGTATTTT | CASSPGLAGQDTQYF
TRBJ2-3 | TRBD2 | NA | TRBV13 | TGTGCCAGCAGCTTTGCCCCTACTAGCGGGAGGGCCCAAGATACGCAGTATTTT | CASSFAPTSGRAQDTQYF
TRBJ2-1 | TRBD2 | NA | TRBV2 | TGTGCCAGCAGTGAACCAGCGGGAGTACTTAATGAGCAGTTCTTC | CASSEPAGVLNEQFF
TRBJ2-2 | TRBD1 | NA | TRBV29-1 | TGCAGCGTTGCCGTGGGGACGGGACAGGGTGGCACCGGGGAGCTGTTTTTT | CSVAVGTGQGGTGELFF
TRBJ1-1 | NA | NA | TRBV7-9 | TGTTCCAGCAGCTCACGCAGGGCTGGGACTGAAGCTTTCTTT | CSSSSRRAGTEAFF
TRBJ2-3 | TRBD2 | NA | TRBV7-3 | TGTGCCAGCAGCTCCCCTTTAGCGGGAGTTTCAGATACGCAGTATTTT | CASSSPLAGVSDTQYF
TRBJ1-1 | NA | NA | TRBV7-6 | TGTGCCAGCAGCTTAGCTTCGGCAGGGGCGAAATGGACTGAAGCTTTCTTT | CASSLASAGAKWTEAFF
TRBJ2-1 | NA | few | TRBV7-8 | TGTGCCAGCAGCGCCCAGATATACAATGAGCAGTTCTTC | CASSAQIYNEQFF
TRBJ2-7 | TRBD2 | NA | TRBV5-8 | TGTGCCAGCAGCTTGTATTTAGGGACTAGCGGGGTCCTCGACGAGCAGTACTTC | CASSLYLGTSGVLDEQYF
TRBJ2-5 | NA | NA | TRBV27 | TGTGCCAGCAGTTTCGGCACAGGGCAAAAGTACTTC | CASSFGTGQKYF
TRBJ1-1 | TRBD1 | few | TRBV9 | TGTGCCAGCAGGTACACAGGGGACACTGAAGCTTTCTTT | CASRYTGDTEAFF
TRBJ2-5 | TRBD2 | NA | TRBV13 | TGTGCCAGCAGCTCCGGGGGACTAGCGGGAGAAGAGACCCAGTACTTC | CASSSGGLAGEETQYF
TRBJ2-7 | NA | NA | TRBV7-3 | TGTGCCAGCAGCTTGGGGCCCTCCGCGATCTACGAGCAGTACTTC | CASSLGPSAIYEQYF
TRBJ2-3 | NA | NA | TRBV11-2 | TGTGCCAGCAGCTTAGCCGGGAATTGGGCCACAGATACGCAGTATTTT | CASSLAGNWATDTQYF
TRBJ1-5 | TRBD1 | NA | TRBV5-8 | TGTGCCAGCAGCGGTACCGGGACAGGGGGTCAGCCCCAGCATTTT | CASSGTGTGGQPQHF
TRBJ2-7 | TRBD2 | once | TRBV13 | TGTGCCAGCGGTCCCAGCGGGATCTACGAGCAGTACTTC | CASGPSGIYEQYF
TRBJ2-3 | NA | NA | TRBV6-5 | TGTGCCAGCAGTTTTGTGTCAAGCACAGATACGCAGTATTTT | CASSFVSSTDTQYF
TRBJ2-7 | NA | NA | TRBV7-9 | TGTGCCAGCAGCTTAGGGGGAGTCAATCGCGAGCAGTACTTC | CASSLGGVNREQYF
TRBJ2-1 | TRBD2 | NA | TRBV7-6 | TGTGCCAGCAGTCAAAGCGGGAGAGGGGCCAATGAGCAGTTCTTC | CASSQSGRGANEQFF
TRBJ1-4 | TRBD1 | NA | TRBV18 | TGTGCCAGCTCACCGGACAGGGCCAGTGAAAAACTGTTTTTT | CASSPDRASEKLFF
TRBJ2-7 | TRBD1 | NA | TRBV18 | TGTGCCAGCTCACCGGGACAGACCTACGAGCAGTACTTC | CASSPGQTYEQYF
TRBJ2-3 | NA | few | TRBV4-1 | TGCGCCAGCAGCCTTCAGAAAGATACGCAGTATTTT | CASSLQKDTQYF
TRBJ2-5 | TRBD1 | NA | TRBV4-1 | TGCGCCAGCAGCCCACAAGAGGGGGCAGAGACCCAGTACTTC | CASSPQEGAETQYF
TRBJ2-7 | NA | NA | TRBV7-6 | TGTGCCAGCAGCCCCCTTTTAACGGGAGACTACGAGCAGTACTTC | CASSPLLTGDYEQYF
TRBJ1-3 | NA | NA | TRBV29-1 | TGCAGCGCCCTTACAGGCAACTCTGGAAACACCATATATTTT | CSALTGNSGNTIYF
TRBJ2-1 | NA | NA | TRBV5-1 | TGCGCCAGCAGCCCTAAGGGGAATGAGCAGTTCTTC | CASSPKGNEQFF
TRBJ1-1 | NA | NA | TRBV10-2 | TGCGCCAGCAGTGAGTCCGACAGATACACTGAAGCTTTCTTT | CASSESDRYTEAFF
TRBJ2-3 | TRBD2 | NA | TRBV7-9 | TGTTCCAGCAGCTTAGGTGCGGGAGGCCCCACAGATACGCAGTATTTT | CSSSLGAGGPTDTQYF
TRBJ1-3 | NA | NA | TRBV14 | TGTGCCAGCAGCCCCTTTCTCTCTGGAAACACCATATATTTT | CASSPFLSGNTIYF
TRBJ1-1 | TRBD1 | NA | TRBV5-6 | TGTGCCAGCAGCTTGGGACAGGGGATGGCTTTCTTT | CASSLGQGMAFF
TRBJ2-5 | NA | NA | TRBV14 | TGTGCCAGCAGCCAAGATACAGGGTTACACAAGTACTTC | CASSQDTGLHKYF